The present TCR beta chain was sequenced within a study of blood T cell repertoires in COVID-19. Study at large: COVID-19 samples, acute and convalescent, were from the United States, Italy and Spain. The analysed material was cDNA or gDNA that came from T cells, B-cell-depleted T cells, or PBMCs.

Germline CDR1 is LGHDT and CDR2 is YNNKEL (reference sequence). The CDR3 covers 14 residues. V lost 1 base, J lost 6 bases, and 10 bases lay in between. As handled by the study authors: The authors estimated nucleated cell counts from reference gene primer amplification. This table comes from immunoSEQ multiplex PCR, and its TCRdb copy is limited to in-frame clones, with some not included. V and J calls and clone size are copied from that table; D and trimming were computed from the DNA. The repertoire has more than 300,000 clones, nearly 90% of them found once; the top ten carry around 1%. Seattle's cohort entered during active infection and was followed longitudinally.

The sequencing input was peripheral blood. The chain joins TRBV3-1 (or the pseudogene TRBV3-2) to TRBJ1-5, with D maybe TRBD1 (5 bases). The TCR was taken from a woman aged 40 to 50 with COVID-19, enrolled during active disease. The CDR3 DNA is TGTGCCAGCAGCCAAGCAGGGTGGGGTCAGCCCCAGCATTTT. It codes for CASSQAGWGQPQHF.